Sequencing of this TCR beta chain was carried out in a study of cytomegalovirus exposure and HLA in healthy donors. Notes on the study in general: HLA restriction was apparent for most CMV-associated TCR beta chains in a later analysis. Several V segments, TRBV6-2 and TRBV6-3 among them, could not be told apart and were dropped.

Vbeta (60) and Jbeta (13) primers were used in the PCR. Libraries were prepared by immunoSEQ multiplex PCR; TCRdb keeps only in-frame clonotypes and omits some of them. Of 190,000 or so clones listed, 80% are singletons. Turning to this clone: Its antigen remains unidentified.

The ends were cut back, 0 bases at V and 4 bases at J, with 10 bases in the middle. The CDR3 sequence is 15 residues long. Looked up from germline, CDR1 is SGDLS and CDR2 is YYNGEE. The chain recombines TRBV9 with TRBJ1-4; D remains unclear. The origin of this receptor is a boy between 10 and 17 years old in good health and CMV-seronegative. Sequencing was performed on PBMCs. CDR3 DNA sequence: TGTGCCAGCAGCGTAGCGGGTAATGGTAATGAAAAACTGTTTTTT. Residues: CASSVAGNGNEKLFF.